The 23 T cell receptor beta chains in this list originate from one sample, sequenced in a study of spatial heterogeneity in lung cancer. TCRdb re-derived calls from the 5' RACE reads in MiXCR, one entry per CDR3 protein. The sample lists about 52,000 distinct CDR3 sequences, over 5.5% seen once, with about 3.1% in the top ten. The time point is: sample taken at primary tumor resection. From tumor, nontumor lung or frozen PBMC, whole RNA was taken unsorted for sequencing. The sequenced sample was PBMCs, obtained at surgery. These receptor sequences come from a female donor with early-stage non-small cell lung cancer.

There are a few counts of this clonotype. The genes are TRBV24-1 and TRBJ2-7, with D maybe TRBD1 (6 bases). Per germline, CDR1 KGHDR and CDR2 SFDVKD. V lost 7 bases, J lost 3 bases, and 9 bases lay in between. The CDR3 runs 12 residues. The CDR3 nucleotides read TGTGCCACCAGCTACAGGGTCTACGAGCAGTACTTC. As protein: CATSYRVYEQYF.

J is TRBJ1-2 and V is TRBV6-5; 9 nucleotides align to TRBD1. CDR3 length: 12 residues. Germline V lookup: CDR1 MNHEY, CDR2 SVGAGI. J was trimmed by 10 bases and V by 5 bases; bases with no gene match: 5. The CDR3 DNA reads as TGTGCCAGCAGTAGGACAGGGGACTTCTACACCTTC. This gives the protein CASSRTGDFYTF.

This clonotype has a handful of counts. The chain has TRBV18 and TRBJ1-1; the match to TRBD1 covers 7 bases. V gave up 5 bases and J gave up 11 bases; unmatched junction bases: 8. The CDR3 runs to 12 residues. Per the germline V gene, CDR1 is KGHSH and CDR2 is LQKENI. Here the CDR3 reads CASSAGTEFAFF. The CDR3 bases are TGTGCCAGCTCAGCTGGGACAGAGTTTGCTTTCTTT.

This clonotype was detected ten times or more. The V and J genes are TRBV12-3 or TRBV12-4 and TRBJ2-7; D unclear. Trimming removed 8 bases at V and 0 bases at J, with 26 bases between. The CDR3 is made up of 18 amino acids. CDR3 nucleotide sequence: TGTGCCAGCCCGACCCCCTGGCGTGACGAAGGACCCTCCTACGAGCAGTACTTC. Translated, it gives CASPTPWRDEGPSYEQYF.

This clonotype was seen repeatedly, ten times or more. The chain is built from TRBV20-1 and TRBJ2-7, with no clear D. The CDR3 length is 11 residues. V shed 3 bases and J shed 5 bases, with 8 bases lying between them. Germline V gives CDR1 DFQATT, CDR2 SNEGSKA (reference sequence). CDR3: CSASEYHEQYF. The CDR3 nucleotides are TGCAGTGCTAGCGAGTATCACGAGCAGTACTTC.

Many counts were recorded for this clonotype. The chain carries TRBV7-6 and TRBJ1-5; D may be TRBD1 (6 bases). Germline loops: CDR1 SGHVS, CDR2 FNYEAQ. This CDR3 contains 14 residues. Trimming shortened V by 5 bases and J by 6 bases, and 14 bases separated the two germline ends. The CDR3 region is CASSSQGSGQPQHF. CDR3 nucleotides: TGTGCCAGCAGCAGTCAGGGGTCGGGTCAGCCCCAGCATTTT. Based on the CDR3 plus reference TRBV7-6 and TRBJ1-5, the full variable domain is GAGVSQSPRYKVTKRGQDVALRCDPISGHVSLYWYRQALGQGPEFLTYFNYEAQQDKSGLPNDRFSAERPEGSISTLTIQRTEQRDSAMYRCASSSQGSGQPQHFGDGTRLSIL.

This clonotype was seen many times. This chain links TRBV7-2 with TRBJ2-3, with 12 positions matching TRBD2. CDR1 is SGHTA and CDR2 is FQGNSA in the germline V gene. After removal of 5 bases from V and 4 bases from J, the junction contained 7 bases not matched to a gene. This CDR3 contains 16 residues. The CDR3 region has the DNA TGTGCCAGCAGCCACAACCGACTAGCGGGGGCAGATACGCAGTATTTT. Protein: CASSHNRLAGADTQYF.

This clonotype was seen ten or more times. CDR3 sequence (DNA): TGCAGCGCCCGAAACCTGGGGAAGGACATTCAGTACTTC. Translating gives CSARNLGKDIQYF. The chain links TRBV29-1 to TRBJ2-4, with D unresolved. The CDR3 is 13 amino acids. V dropped 7 bases and J dropped 8 bases, with 18 bases sitting between them. Germline V gene lookup returns CDR1 SQVTM and CDR2 ANQGSEA.

There are many counts of this clonotype. This sequence joins TRBV27 and TRBJ1-1, with 7 positions matching TRBD1. V was clipped by 4 bases and J by 7 bases; unmatched bases: 9. The CDR3 is 14 residues long. Germline V gives CDR1 MNHEY, CDR2 SMNVEV (reference sequence). CDR3 bases: TGTGCCAGCAGTTCCCCTCGGGACAGTATTGAAGCTTTCTTT. Translation: CASSSPRDSIEAFF.

This clonotype came up many times. The J gene is TRBJ2-5, the V gene TRBV7-6, with D possibly TRBD2 on 6 matching bases. Germline values: CDR1 SGHVS, CDR2 FNYEAQ. V gave up 5 bases and J gave up 4 bases, with 17 bases separating them. The CDR3 spans 15 residues. CDR3 bases: TGTGCCAGCAGCCCCGTCGGGGGTTCGTTAGAGACCCAGTACTTC. It is translated as CASSPVGGSLETQYF.

Concerning this clonotype: Possible read error: a much larger clone is one base away. V gene TRBV7-2 combines with J gene TRBJ2-5, with D unresolved. Germline CDR1 and CDR2: SGHTA and FQGNSA. The CDR3 covers 15 residues. Trimming stripped 2 bases from V and 1 base from J, with 11 bases between. The CDR3 region has the DNA TGTGCCAGCAGCTTATGTCGGGCGGCCCAAGAGACCCAGTACTTC. It translates to CASSLCRAAQETQYF.

There are many counts of this clonotype. This chain joins TRBV20-1 and TRBJ2-7, with D possibly being TRBD2 (5 bases). From germline, CDR1 is DFQATT and CDR2 SNEGSKA (reference sequence). Trimming stripped 6 bases from V and 0 bases from J, with 18 bases between. This CDR3 is 15 amino acids long. Written as DNA, the CDR3 is TGCAGTGCGGCAGGCGCTAGCTTCAGCTCCTACGAGCAGTACTTC. It translates to CSAAGASFSSYEQYF.

The chain couples TRBV29-1 to TRBJ1-2; possibly TRBD1 for D (5 bases). This CDR3 comprises 13 residues. Per the germline V gene, CDR1 is SQVTM and CDR2 is ANQGSEA. Trimming took 4 bases from V and 6 from J, leaving 15 bases between them. CDR3 DNA: TGCAGCGTTGGCCGCGCGGCAGGGCATGGCTACACCTTC. Encoded protein: CSVGRAAGHGYTF.

At least ten counts were recorded for this clonotype. The chain has TRBV6-5 and TRBJ2-5, with a tentative D call TRBD2 (5 bases). The germline CDR1 and CDR2 sequences are MNHEY and SVGAGI. There are 13 residues in the CDR3. Trimming shortened V by 3 bases and J by 7 bases, and 12 bases separated the two germline ends. The chain's CDR3 is CASSYEGGRTQYF. The DNA of the CDR3 is TGTGCCAGCAGTTATGAGGGCGGACGGACCCAGTACTTC.

A few counts support this clonotype. At one end the junction does not follow the germline gene, possibly because of a read error. This chain links TRBV27 with TRBJ1-4, with D possibly TRBD1 on 6 matching bases. The V gene's germline CDR1 is MNHEY and CDR2 SMNVEV (reference sequence). This CDR3 is 15 amino acids long. The CDR3, as DNA: TGTGCCAACAGTTTAATGGGGGGGCCTTGGGAAAAACTGTTTTTT. Encoded protein: CANSLMGGPWEKLFF.

The sample holds many counts of this clonotype. V is TRBV28 and J is TRBJ1-2, with 7 positions matching TRBD1. Germline V gene sequence: CDR1 MDHEN, CDR2 SYDVKM. V gave up 5 bases and J gave up 4 bases; unmatched junction bases: 13. CDR3 length: 16 residues. The CDR3 DNA is TGTGCCAGCAGTCGGATAGGTAGACAGGGAATCTATGGCTACACCTTC. Its translation: CASSRIGRQGIYGYTF.

The CDR3 DNA sequence: TGTGCCAGCAGCTTGCCGGGACAGGGGGCCACCGGGGAGCTGTTTTTT. Amino acids: CASSLPGQGATGELFF. The rearrangement uses TRBV5-4 and TRBJ2-2; 12 bases fit TRBD1. V lost 1 base and J lost 4; bases outside the gene matches: 2. This CDR3 spans 16 amino acids. Germline V gives CDR1 SGHNT, CDR2 YYREEE (reference sequence).

There are a few counts of this clonotype. The rearrangement joins TRBV3-1 to TRBJ2-7; 9 bases agree with TRBD1. Germline CDR1 reads LGHDT; CDR2 reads YNNKEL (reference sequence). V was pared by 3 bases and J by 2 bases, with 2 bases of the junction left unmatched. The CDR3 consists of 14 residues. This CDR3 reads CASSHGQGTYEQYF. The CDR3 DNA reads as TGTGCCAGCAGCCACGGACAGGGGACCTACGAGCAGTACTTC.

This clonotype came up many times. CDR3 nucleotides: TGCAGCGTTGCTTATTCGGTAGCGGGGGTCGGGTCAGATACGCAGTATTTT. Amino acid sequence: CSVAYSVAGVGSDTQYF. The chain employs TRBV29-1 and TRBJ2-3, with 9 bases identical to TRBD2. Germline values: CDR1 SQVTM, CDR2 ANQGSEA. J gave up 4 bases and V 4 bases, and 15 bases lay outside the gene matches. This CDR3 spans 17 amino acids.

Ten or more counts support this clonotype. The chain has TRBV3-1 and TRBJ1-1; D is unclear. This CDR3 has 16 residues. V was clipped by 4 bases and J by 3 bases, with 18 bases between them. Per the germline V gene, CDR1 is LGHDT and CDR2 is YNNKEL (reference sequence). CDR3 DNA: TGTGCCAGCAGCCTCGCCCTGACACTAGAGGACACTGAAGCTTTCTTT. It encodes CASSLALTLEDTEAFF.

Ten or more counts support this clonotype. The V call is TRBV20-1, the J call TRBJ1-5, with TRBD1 matching over 10 bases. The trim removed 4 bases at V and 5 bases at J, leaving 2 bases unmatched. The CDR3 is 13 amino acids. The germline V gene has CDR1 DFQATT and CDR2 SNEGSKA (reference sequence). The chain's CDR3 is CSAMTGGDQPQHF. The CDR3 DNA reads TGCAGTGCTATGACAGGGGGCGATCAGCCCCAGCATTTT.

This clonotype was counted ten times or more. The gene calls are TRBV18 and TRBJ2-1; a possible D gene is TRBD2 (6 bases). Looked up from germline, CDR1 is KGHSH and CDR2 is LQKENI. V was pared by 3 bases and J by 8 bases, with 17 bases between. CDR3 length equals 15 residues. CDR3 bases: TGTGCCAGCTCACCTGGCGGAGTAAGCGGGCATGAGCAGTTCTTC. Translated: CASSPGGVSGHEQFF.

This clonotype has at least ten counts. This chain uses TRBV7-9 with TRBJ2-7; 7 bases fit TRBD1. Germline CDR1 reads SEHNR; CDR2 reads FQNEAQ (reference sequence). The CDR3 length is 11 residues. V lost 3 bases, J lost 12 bases, and 5 bases stayed unmatched. CDR3 region: CASSFGQASYF. The DNA of the CDR3 is TGTGCCAGCAGCTTCGGACAGGCTTCGTACTTC.